The 8 T cell receptor beta chains listed next were all sequenced from one sample in a study of monozygotic twins with inflammatory bowel disease. Reanalyzing the 5' RACE reads, TCRdb keeps one entry per CDR3 protein, without DNA. In total, the table holds just under 45,000 distinct CDR3 sequences. Sequencing was performed on blood. The receptor set was obtained from a human donor with ulcerative colitis or Crohn's disease, or a healthy co-twin of an affected twin (not recorded which).

V gene TRBV5-1 combines with J gene TRBJ1-3; the D call of TRBD1 rests on TCRdb alone, since no DNA is present to check it. The germline V gene encodes CDR1 SGHRS and CDR2 YFSETQ. This CDR3 comprises 14 residues. The CDR3 reads CASSLTGDGNTIYF.

The chain combines TRBV4-3 with TRBJ2-1; the D call of TRBD1 rests on TCRdb alone, since no DNA is present to check it. The CDR3 consists of 15 residues. Germline loops: CDR1 LGHNA, CDR2 YSLEER. This CDR3 is CASSQQRTGYNEQFF.

The CDR3 region is CSGQTGGGNTEAFF. The rearrangement joins TRBV29-1 to TRBJ1-1; TCRdb's D call, TRBD1, is unchecked because there is no DNA. From germline, CDR1 is SQVTM and CDR2 ANQGSEA. CDR3 length: 14 residues.

The chain is built from TRBV28 and TRBJ1-1. The CDR3 is 15 residues long. Germline CDR1 and CDR2: MDHEN and SYDVKM. The CDR3 region is CASSLRSGPETEAFF.

V usage is TRBV10-3 and J usage is TRBJ2-3. The CDR3 extends over 14 amino acids. Germline CDR1 ENHRY, CDR2 SYGVKD. The chain's CDR3 is CAIRSRRSTDTQYF.

The chain recombines TRBV7-9 with TRBJ2-3; TCRdb's D gene call, TRBD1, goes unchecked for lack of DNA. The CDR3 runs 14 residues. Germline lookup yields CDR1 SEHNR and CDR2 FQNEAQ (reference sequence). This CDR3 reads CASSSWTPTDTQYF.

The rearrangement links TRBV4-1 to TRBJ2-7; TCRdb names TRBD2, which stays unverified in the absence of DNA. The CDR3 contains 16 residues. Germline-derived CDR1 and CDR2 are MGHRA and YSYEKL. CDR3 sequence: CASSQREGRTGLEQYF.

The rearrangement joins TRBV5-6 to TRBJ2-2; TCRdb's D call, TRBD2, is unchecked because there is no DNA. Per the germline V gene, CDR1 is SGHDT and CDR2 is YYEEEE. This CDR3 spans 16 amino acids. The chain's CDR3 is CASSLVASGNTGELFF.